The next 31 T cell receptor beta chains were all read from a single sample in a study of blood T cell repertoires in COVID-19. The protocol was immunoSEQ multiplex PCR, while the TCRdb copy is restricted to in-frame clones and leaves out a portion. The sample shows 87,000 or so clones, roughly 87% of them seen only once. The sample was peripheral blood. The receptors come from a woman in her 50s with active or convalescent COVID-19.

On this clone: Other nucleotide sequences from this sample produce the same CDR3. This chain joins TRBV9 and TRBJ1-3; the D is unclear. This CDR3 is 12 amino acids long. The V and J ends lost 7 bases and 0 bases respectively, with 5 bases between them. CDR1 SGDLS and CDR2 YYNGEE come from the germline V gene. The CDR3 DNA is TGTGCCAGCGGCCCCTCTGGAAACACCATATATTTT. Translation: CASGPSGNTIYF.

The V gene is TRBV6-2 or TRBV6-3, the J gene TRBJ1-5; D is unclear. V was cut by 4 bases and J by 3 bases, with 10 bases left in between. This CDR3 spans 14 amino acids. Per the germline V gene, CDR1 is MNHEY and CDR2 is SVGEGT. The DNA for the CDR3 is TGTGCCAGCAGTTCCCGGGGTTCCAATCAGCCCCAGCATTTT. Translating it yields CASSSRGSNQPQHF.

This rearrangement joins TRBV10-3 to TRBJ1-2; 8 positions match TRBD1. Unmatched junction bases numbered 11, after V lost 6 bases and J lost 2 bases. Germline CDR1 ENHRY, CDR2 SYGVKD. CDR3 length: 16 residues. The CDR3 region is CAIRAARTGSNYGYTF. The CDR3 bases are TGTGCCATCAGGGCCGCCCGGACAGGGTCAAACTATGGCTACACCTTC.

The gene calls are TRBV27 and TRBJ2-3, with 15 bases matching TRBD2. V shed 4 bases and J 7 bases; nucleotides not matched to a gene: 6. The CDR3 extends over 16 amino acids. The germline V gene has CDR1 MNHEY and CDR2 SMNVEV (reference sequence). CDR3 DNA sequence: TGTGCCAGCAGTTCCGGACTAGCGGGGGGGCCCCATACGCAGTATTTT. It is translated as CASSSGLAGGPHTQYF.

The chain recombines TRBV7-9 with TRBJ2-3; 8 bases agree with TRBD2. Germline V CDR1 and CDR2: SEHNR, FQNEAQ (reference sequence). This CDR3 comprises 15 residues. Trimming took 0 bases from V and 1 from J; bases not matched to a gene: 0. This CDR3 reads CASSLASGGTDTQYF. DNA for the CDR3: TGTGCCAGCAGCTTAGCTAGCGGGGGCACAGATACGCAGTATTTT.

The chain is built from TRBV3-1 (or the pseudogene TRBV3-2) and TRBJ2-7, with D possibly being TRBD1 (6 bases). V shed 5 bases and J shed 2 bases, with 16 bases lying between them. CDR1 LGHDT and CDR2 YNNKEL come from the germline V gene (reference sequence). This CDR3 comprises 15 residues. In DNA, the CDR3 is TGTGCCAGCAGCAACTTACTGGGGGCGACCTACGAGCAGTACTTC. It codes for CASSNLLGATYEQYF.

This chain joins TRBV25-1 and TRBJ1-3; 8 nucleotides agree with TRBD1. This CDR3 has 14 residues. CDR1 is MGHDK, CDR2 SYGVNS, per germline. V lost 4 bases and J lost 7; bases outside the gene matches: 6. The CDR3 sequence is CASSGGQGTNTIYF. The DNA for the CDR3 is TGTGCCAGCAGTGGCGGACAGGGTACGAACACCATATATTTT.

The chain links TRBV30 to TRBJ1-3, with D possibly being TRBD1 (6 bases). V dropped 2 bases and J dropped 1 base, with 15 bases sitting between them. CDR1 GTSNPN and CDR2 SVGIG come from the germline V gene (reference sequence). CDR3 size: 16 residues. The CDR3 DNA sequence: TGTGCCTGGAGTAAAACAGGGCTAGCATCTGGAAACACCATATATTTT. It encodes CAWSKTGLASGNTIYF.

The chain employs TRBV5-1 and TRBJ1-3; D may be TRBD1 (5 bases). The CDR3 extends over 18 amino acids. Germline CDR1 reads SGHRS; CDR2 reads YFSETQ. Trimming took 0 bases from V and 0 from J, leaving 16 bases between them. CDR3 residues: CASSLGIQGSPSGNTIYF. DNA for the CDR3: TGCGCCAGCAGCTTGGGGATTCAGGGATCTCCCTCTGGAAACACCATATATTTT.

The rearrangement uses TRBV7-2 and TRBJ2-7; TRBD2 matches at 8 bases. The CDR3 is 17 residues long. The germline gives CDR1 SGHTA, CDR2 FQGNSA. The trim removed 1 base at V and 4 bases at J, leaving 12 bases unmatched. In nucleotides, the CDR3 is TGTGCCAGCAGCTTAGGCAGAACTAGCGGCGGACGGTACGAGCAGTACTTC. It encodes CASSLGRTSGGRYEQYF.

The chain joins TRBV4-1 to TRBJ1-2; TRBD1 matches at 8 bases. Germline CDR1 is MGHRA and CDR2 is YSYEKL. The CDR3 covers 15 residues. V lost 2 bases to trimming and J lost 4 bases; unmatched junction nucleotides: 6. CDR3 sequence: CASSQPTGGAYGYTF. DNA of the CDR3: TGCGCCAGCAGCCAACCCACAGGGGGGGCCTATGGCTACACCTTC.

This sequence joins TRBV5-5 and TRBJ2-7; 10 nucleotides agree with TRBD1. This CDR3 spans 15 amino acids. Germline V gene data show CDR1 as SGHKS and CDR2 as YYEKEE (reference sequence). V trimming: 4 bases; J trimming: 4 bases; junction bases outside the gene matches: 8. The CDR3 DNA sequence: TGTGCCAGCAGCCGCGACAGGGGGCTAGGGTACGAGCAGTACTTC. The encoded protein is CASSRDRGLGYEQYF.

The chain has TRBV11-2 and TRBJ1-1; TRBD1 agrees at 7 bases. Germline lookup yields CDR1 SGHAT and CDR2 FQNNGV. V trimming: 5 bases; J trimming: 6 bases; junction bases outside the gene matches: 6. CDR3 size: 13 residues. The CDR3 nucleotides read TGTGCCAGCAGCCCGCAGACAGGGTCTGAAGCTTTCTTT. Translating it yields CASSPQTGSEAFF. Based on the CDR3 plus reference TRBV11-2 and TRBJ1-1, the full variable domain is EAGVAQSPRYKIIEKRQSVAFWCNPISGHATLYWYQQILGQGPKLLIQFQNNGVVDDSQLPKDRFSAERLKGVDSTLKIQPAKLEDSAVYLCASSPQTGSEAFFGQGTRLTVV.

The V and J genes are TRBV5-1 and TRBJ2-3; maybe TRBD1 (5 bases). Germline CDR1 and CDR2: SGHRS and YFSETQ. The CDR3 loop spans 15 amino acids. Deletions cut 4 bases from V and 0 bases from J, with 12 bases between. The CDR3 sequence is CASSPWGSSTDTQYF. The DNA of the CDR3 is TGCGCCAGCAGCCCCTGGGGCTCTAGCACAGATACGCAGTATTTT.

This clone has only a few counts. The chain recombines TRBV4-3 with TRBJ1-5; D is unresolved. The CDR3 loop spans 15 amino acids. V shed 0 bases and J shed 0 bases, with 6 bases lying between them. CDR1 is LGHNA and CDR2 is YSLEER in the germline V gene. The CDR3 sequence is CASSQDRNSNQPQHF. The CDR3 region has the DNA TGCGCCAGCAGCCAAGACAGAAATAGCAATCAGCCCCAGCATTTT.

This chain joins TRBV7-2 and TRBJ2-1; perhaps TRBD2 as D (5 bases). V shed 1 base and J shed 4 bases, with 5 bases lying between them. The germline gives CDR1 SGHTA, CDR2 FQGNSA. CDR3 length equals 13 residues. CDR3 sequence: CASSLGTYNEQFF. The CDR3 region has the DNA TGTGCCAGCAGCTTAGGGACTTACAATGAGCAGTTCTTC.

The chain has TRBV5-4 and TRBJ1-2; the D gene is possibly TRBD1 (5 bases). Germline V gene sequence: CDR1 SGHNT, CDR2 YYREEE (reference sequence). This CDR3 has 13 residues. The ends were cut back, 4 bases at V and 4 bases at J, with 11 bases in the middle. The CDR3 loop is CASSPRGGYGYTF. The CDR3 DNA reads as TGTGCCAGCAGCCCTCGGGGGGGCTATGGCTACACCTTC.

The genes are TRBV28 and TRBJ1-3; TRBD1 is a possible D gene (5 bases). The CDR3 is 13 residues long. V lost 3 bases to trimming and J lost 11 bases, with 14 bases between them. Germline-derived CDR1 and CDR2 are MDHEN and SYDVKM. DNA for the CDR3: TGTGCCAGCAGTTTTAAGACAGTCCTGGCCATATATTTT. This translates into CASSFKTVLAIYF.

A single count supports this clone. The chain carries TRBV27 and TRBJ2-3, with a possible D match to TRBD2 (5 bases). Trimming stripped 2 bases from V and 6 bases from J, with 12 bases between. Looked up from germline, CDR1 is MNHEY and CDR2 is SMNVEV (reference sequence). The length of the CDR3 is 14 residues. In DNA, the CDR3 is TGTGCCAGCAGTTTAAATCCGTCGGGGGATACGCAGTATTTT. It is translated as CASSLNPSGDTQYF.

This clone was counted once. This sequence joins TRBV19 and TRBJ1-6, with D possibly being TRBD1 (6 bases). The CDR3 totals 15 residues. Germline assignment: CDR1 LNHDA and CDR2 SQIVND (reference sequence). Trimming shortened V by 5 bases and J by 7 bases, and 15 bases separated the two germline ends. The DNA of the CDR3 is TGTGCCAGTAGTCCCGATGGGGGCAGGAATTCACCCCTCCACTTT. Translation gives CASSPDGGRNSPLHF.

The rearrangement joins TRBV30 to TRBJ1-5; no reliable D call. Germline assignment: CDR1 GTSNPN and CDR2 SVGIG (reference sequence). The CDR3 is 14 residues long. Trimming took off 3 bases at V and 7 bases at J, with 16 bases between the two ends. CDR3 DNA: TGTGCCTGGAGCATGGGAGAGGCCCACCAGCCCCAGCATTTT. Its translation: CAWSMGEAHQPQHF. Looking up the rest from reference TRBV30 and TRBJ1-5 gives the full variable domain: SQTIHQWPATLVQPVGSPLSLECTVEGTSNPNLYWYRQAAGRGLQLLFYSVGIGQISSEVPQNLSASRPQDRQFILSSKKLLLSDSGFYLCAWSMGEAHQPQHFGDGTRLSIL.

The J gene is TRBJ2-1, the V gene TRBV11-2; tentative D call: TRBD1 (6 bases). Germline CDR1 is SGHAT and CDR2 is FQNNGV. The CDR3 extends over 16 amino acids. V was shortened by 0 bases and J by 1 base, with 10 bases between the two germline ends. CDR3 DNA sequence: TGTGCCAGCAGCTTAGACAGGGGTTGGTCCTACAATGAGCAGTTCTTC. Translating it yields CASSLDRGWSYNEQFF.

The CDR3 nucleotides are TGTGCCAGCAGCGGCGGACAGGGGCCCACTGAAGCTTTCTTT. It encodes CASSGGQGPTEAFF. The V and J genes are TRBV9 and TRBJ1-1, with 9 bases identical to TRBD1. CDR1 and CDR2 (germline): SGDLS, YYNGEE. J gave up 4 bases and V 3 bases, and 4 bases lay outside the gene matches. The CDR3 has 14 amino acids.

This clone occurred a few times. V and J are TRBV6-1 and TRBJ1-5; D perhaps matches TRBD1 (6 bases). Between the trimmed V and J ends, which lost 2 bases and 8 bases, there was a span of 10 bases. Looked up from germline, CDR1 is MNHNS and CDR2 is SASEGT. There are 13 residues in the CDR3. CDR3 DNA: TGTGCCAGCAGTGAACAGGGGATCAAGCCCCAGCATTTT. Translating gives CASSEQGIKPQHF.

The chain carries TRBV12-3 or TRBV12-4 and TRBJ1-5; possibly TRBD1 for D (6 bases). There are 13 residues in the CDR3. V shed 6 bases and J shed 6 bases, with 12 bases lying between them. The CDR3 DNA reads TGTGCCAGCAGGTACAGGGCTAGTCAGCCCCAGCATTTT. This gives the protein CASRYRASQPQHF.

This clone occurred once. CDR3 coding DNA: TGTGCCAGCACTACAGCGGGGGGGACAGATACGCAGTATTTT. Its translation: CASTTAGGTDTQYF. The genes are TRBV6-5 and TRBJ2-3; 10 positions agree with TRBD2. CDR1 and CDR2 (germline): MNHEY, SVGAGI. CDR3 size: 14 residues. J lost 3 bases, V lost 7 bases, and 4 bases had no gene match.

This chain connects TRBV7-9 to TRBJ1-1; perhaps TRBD1 as D (5 bases). The length of the CDR3 is 14 residues. The germline gives CDR1 SEHNR, CDR2 FQNEAQ (reference sequence). Trimming cost V 9 bases and J 1 base, with 15 bases left between them. CDR3: CASLSGTANTEAFF. The CDR3 DNA is TGTGCCAGTCTATCCGGGACTGCGAACACTGAAGCTTTCTTT.

This chain joins TRBV19 and TRBJ1-2; TRBD1 agrees at 9 bases. The V and J ends lost 6 bases and 4 bases, in that order; junction bases with no gene match: 15. The CDR3 has 17 amino acids. CDR1 and CDR2 from the germline V gene are LNHDA and SQIVND (reference sequence). The CDR3 sequence: CASSPGQGIGSVYGYTF. Here the CDR3 DNA reads TGTGCCAGTAGCCCGGGACAGGGAATAGGGTCGGTCTATGGCTACACCTTC.

The chain couples TRBV10-3 to TRBJ1-2; no firm D call. Germline V gene data show CDR1 as ENHRY and CDR2 as SYGVKD. Deletions cut 2 bases from V and 0 bases from J, with 10 bases between. This CDR3 is built from 15 residues. As DNA, the CDR3 is TGTGCCATCAGTGAGAATAGCGACTCTAACTATGGCTACACCTTC. Translation gives CAISENSDSNYGYTF.

This chain links TRBV10-2 with TRBJ2-7; TRBD2 aligns across 12 bases. The CDR3 covers 16 residues. From germline, CDR1 is WSHSY and CDR2 SAAADI. With V trimmed by 6 bases and J by 0 bases, 6 bases remained unmatched. CDR3 bases: TGCGCCAGCAGCCGGACTAGCGGGGCCAACTCCTACGAGCAGTACTTC. This gives the protein CASSRTSGANSYEQYF.

The V and J genes are TRBV27 and TRBJ2-1, with D maybe TRBD2 (6 bases). This CDR3 region has 14 residues. Germline V gene sequence: CDR1 MNHEY, CDR2 SMNVEV (reference sequence). V was clipped by 7 bases and J by 4 bases, with 14 bases between them. The CDR3: CASNRGDLYNEQFF. For the CDR3, the DNA is TGTGCCAGCAACCGAGGGGACTTGTACAATGAGCAGTTCTTC.